This T cell receptor beta chain was documented in a study of blood T cells in healthy people across ages. In this sample, this clonotype turned up a few times. The CDR3 spans 16 residues. The V gene's germline CDR1 is SGHTA and CDR2 FQGNSA. V lost 4 bases to trimming and J lost 2 bases; unmatched junction nucleotides: 4. A sample-barcoded 5' primer and a J-beta primer mix were used in a second PCR of roughly 6 to 11 cycles. TCRdb re-called the 5' RACE reads with MiXCR, one entry per CDR3 protein. The sample yields roughly 500,000 distinct CDR3 sequences, 24% seen once. The same data also contributed to another study, on T cells of mothers and their children.

This clonotype originated in a boy between 5 and 17 years old in good health. This chain connects TRBV7-2 to TRBJ2-3, with 12 positions matching TRBD2. Sample: blood. The CDR3 loop reads CASSSRTSGNTDTQYF. The CDR3 nucleotides are TGTGCCAGCAGCTCAAGGACTAGCGGGAACACAGATACGCAGTATTTT.